These 3 T cell receptor beta chains were all obtained from the same sample, sequenced in a study of blood T cell repertoires in COVID-19. The method was immunoSEQ multiplex PCR; TCRdb's version includes in-frame clones alone and lacks a portion of them. The table lists some 270,000 clones, over 85% of them singletons. What was sequenced was PBMCs or T cells enriched from blood (not recorded which). The receptors stem from a woman aged 60-75 years who had recovered from COVID-19.

The rearrangement links TRBV2 to TRBJ2-3; D may be TRBD1 (5 bases). CDR3 length: 13 residues. The germline CDR1 and CDR2 sequences are SNHLY and FYNNEI. Trimming shortened V by 7 bases and J by 2 bases, and 10 bases separated the two germline ends. The CDR3: CASKGLNTDTQYF. The CDR3 region has the DNA TGTGCCAGCAAGGGGTTGAACACAGATACGCAGTATTTT.

V usage is TRBV2 and J usage is TRBJ1-2; the D is unclear. The germline CDR1 and CDR2 sequences are SNHLY and FYNNEI. This CDR3 comprises 13 residues. V lost 1 base to trimming and J lost 4 bases, with 7 bases between them. CDR3 in amino acids: CASSEGRTYGYTF. CDR3 in DNA: TGTGCCAGCAGTGAAGGGAGAACCTATGGCTACACCTTC.

The chain combines TRBV6-5 with TRBJ1-2; 8 nucleotides agree with TRBD1. The CDR3 has 14 amino acids. V gave up 4 bases and J gave up 0 bases; unmatched junction bases: 1. Germline assignment: CDR1 MNHEY and CDR2 SVGAGI. CDR3 coding DNA: TGTGCCAGCAGTTGGACAGGGACTAACTATGGCTACACCTTC. Its translation is CASSWTGTNYGYTF.